This entry concerns a single TCR beta chain. Its antigen is currently not known. Per-base qualities were not stored, and no clone one base away is much larger. The data were taken from a study of shared T cell receptors in the human thymus (dated by TCRdb to the early 2020s). Study-level background: The study examined how self-reactive, shared T-cell receptor alpha chains are generated in the human thymus.

Receptors were amplified or captured by the immunoSEQ multiplex PCR assay. Held by TCRdb, this immuneACCESS table contains in-frame sequences only and omits some clones. Under half of the omission traces to an unresolved V gene where checked; the cause of the rest is unknown. The sample contains roughly 660,000 clones, approximately 87% of them found a single time. Over 0.008% of the sample is in the top ten clones. The germline V gene (reference sequence) specifies SEHNR as CDR1 and FQNEAQ as CDR2. Clipping removes 5 bases from V and 9 bases from J, with 7 as the unmatched junction base count. Reading from cysteine to phenylalanine, the CDR3 counts 13 amino acids. Here the CDR3 DNA is all that survives: 39 bases in frame from base 1. This sample also belongs to another study, concerning human thymus T cells. Reported in the second study: In Finland, the donors were immunologically healthy infants who were having open corrective cardiac surgery for congenital heart defects. Thymus tissue was collected as surgical resects that were removed during corrective cardiac surgery. Biased V and J gene segment usage appeared to be present in both thymic and peripheral blood repertoires. The related research reported highly overlapping thymic TCR repertoires among unrelated individuals. The study used roughly 8 infant thymus samples plus four related peripheral blood samples to characterize TCR alpha and beta repertoires. Donor ages ranged from 7 to 244 days, and the cohort comprised roughly six male and two female infants. Thymocytes were released mechanically from tissue and stored at -70 °C as pellets of roughly 8.5-32 million cells. A QIAsymphony instrument was used to extract genomic DNA from frozen cell pellets. Using the immunoSEQ multiplex PCR assay, the TCRB and TCRAD loci were amplified from a standardized quantity of quality-controlled genomic DNA. Amplicons spanned the V(D)J region at a length sufficient to cover the CDR3 and identify V and J genes. The commercial immunoSEQ service was used to sequence amplicons on an Illumina platform. Primer bias and sequencing errors were corrected using previously described methods, and TCRAD and TCRB definitions followed the IMGT database. Repertoires were analysed with immunoSEQ Analyzer 3.0 and VDJTools, covering basic statistics, V/J segment usage, diversity estimates, rarefaction and pairwise overlap. Chao1, ChaoE, Efron-Thisted, Shannon and inverse Simpson indices were used to estimate diversity, which was also estimated on datasets down-sampled to the smallest sample. Repertoire overlap used strict matching of CDR3 nucleotide sequence, V gene and J gene, with Jaccard-based multidimensional scaling clustering. Thymus samples yielded on average around 850,000 unique TCRB clonotypes, compared with 80,000 to 85,000 from blood samples.

Sequencing was performed on thymocytes. This clonotype originated in a boy younger than two with a congenital heart defect. Donor details come from another sample of the same person, matched by shared clones. This chain joins TRBV7-9 to TRBJ2-1; 7 junctional bases match TRBD1. The DNA reads as follows: TGTGCCAGCAGCATAAGACAGGGCGGTGAGCAGTTCTTC. Its product reads: CASSIRQGGEQFF. With the rest looked up from the reference TRBV7-9 and TRBJ2-1 genes rather than sequenced, the full variable domain is DTGVSQNPRHKITKRGQNVTFRCDPISEHNRLYWYRQTLGQGPEFLTYFQNEAQLEKSRLLSDRFSAERPKGSFSTLEIQRTEQGDSAMYLCASSIRQGGEQFFGPGTRLTVL.